The 11 T cell receptor beta chains given below trace back to one sample, sequenced in a study of blood T cell repertoires in COVID-19. The protocol was immunoSEQ multiplex PCR, while the TCRdb copy is restricted to in-frame clones and leaves out a portion. The table lists more than 250,000 clones, 70% to 90% of them singletons, with 3.6% in the top ten. The source material was peripheral blood. The receptors here all came from a man younger than 35 with active or convalescent COVID-19.

This rearrangement joins TRBV12-3 or TRBV12-4 to TRBJ1-4; D is ambiguous. The CDR3 length is 12 residues. V was cut by 6 bases and J by 8 bases, with 10 bases left in between. The CDR3 spells CASRPGGEKLFF. The CDR3 bases are TGTGCCAGCAGGCCGGGTGGCGAAAAACTGTTTTTT.

This chain links TRBV2 with TRBJ1-1; 9 positions agree with TRBD1. After removal of 6 bases from V and 4 bases from J, the junction contained 6 bases not matched to a gene. This CDR3 is built from 14 residues. CDR1 is SNHLY and CDR2 is FYNNEI in the germline V gene. The CDR3 region is CASSQGQGSTEAFF. The DNA of the CDR3 is TGTGCCAGCAGCCAGGGACAGGGTAGCACTGAAGCTTTCTTT.

This chain links TRBV25-1 with TRBJ1-3, with 7 bases matching TRBD1. The CDR3 runs 14 residues. With V trimmed by 6 bases and J by 4 bases, 6 bases remained unmatched. Per the germline V gene, CDR1 is MGHDK and CDR2 is SYGVNS. CDR3 nucleotides: TGTGCCAGCAGAAAAACAGGGGCCGGAAACACCATATATTTT. This translates into CASRKTGAGNTIYF.

This chain joins TRBV11-3 and TRBJ2-7, with 7 bases lining up with TRBD1. Germline V gene sequence: CDR1 SGHNT, CDR2 YENEEA. The CDR3 is 14 residues long. After removal of 5 bases from V and 4 bases from J, the junction contained 8 bases not matched to a gene. The CDR3 reads CASSHRDRRYEQYF. DNA for the CDR3: TGTGCCAGCAGCCACCGGGACAGAAGATACGAGCAGTACTTC.

This sequence joins TRBV15 and TRBJ1-3; 8 nucleotides agree with TRBD1. J gave up 7 bases and V 1 base, and 9 bases lay outside the gene matches. Germline loops: CDR1 LNHNV, CDR2 YYDKDF (reference sequence). The CDR3 length is 16 residues. This CDR3 is CATSRARTGGRNTIYF. CDR3 in DNA: TGTGCCACCAGCAGAGCCCGAACAGGGGGAAGGAACACCATATATTTT.

The chain links TRBV2 to TRBJ2-3, with D tentatively TRBD2 (6 bases). CDR1 and CDR2 (germline): SNHLY, FYNNEI. This CDR3 has 12 amino acids. V gave up 6 bases and J gave up 2 bases, with 6 bases separating them. The CDR3 loop is CASRGLTDTQYF. Written as DNA, the CDR3 is TGTGCCAGCAGGGGACTCACAGATACGCAGTATTTT.

The chain combines TRBV4-2 with TRBJ2-3; D perhaps matches TRBD1 (5 bases). V was trimmed by 4 bases and J by 2 bases, leaving 19 bases between them. The CDR3 is 17 residues long. The germline CDR1 and CDR2 sequences are LGHNA and YNFKEQ. The CDR3 nucleotides are TGTGCCAGCAGCCCTCAGGGAACAGCTCGCTTCACAGATACGCAGTATTTT. Translated: CASSPQGTARFTDTQYF.

This chain joins TRBV3-1 (or the pseudogene TRBV3-2) and TRBJ2-3; TRBD2 agrees at 7 bases. The junction had 16 bases not matched to a gene; V was cut back by 1 base and J by 3 bases. The V gene's germline CDR1 is LGHDT and CDR2 YNNKEL (reference sequence). This CDR3 has 19 amino acids. The CDR3 is CASSQGVVFGGGLTDTQYF. CDR3 DNA: TGTGCCAGCAGCCAAGGAGTAGTTTTCGGCGGGGGATTGACAGATACGCAGTATTTT.

This chain joins TRBV18 and TRBJ2-3; D is perhaps TRBD2 (5 bases). Germline loops: CDR1 KGHSH, CDR2 LQKENI. The CDR3 has 16 residues. The V and J ends lost 6 bases and 3 bases respectively, with 19 bases between them. CDR3 protein: CASSSGLELETDTQYF. The CDR3 DNA reads as TGTGCCAGCTCGTCCGGACTGGAGCTCGAGACAGATACGCAGTATTTT.

This chain links TRBV2 with TRBJ1-4; weak D call: TRBD1 (6 bases). Per the germline V gene, CDR1 is SNHLY and CDR2 is FYNNEI. Trimming cost V 6 bases and J 8 bases, with 19 bases left between them. CDR3 length: 15 residues. CDR3 sequence reads: CASSPGGGAVEKLFF. In nucleotides, the CDR3 is TGTGCCAGCAGCCCGGGTGGGGGGGCGGTAGAAAAACTGTTTTTT.

The chain employs TRBV24-1 and TRBJ2-5; 7 positions match TRBD2. In germline, CDR1 is KGHDR, CDR2 SFDVKD. The V and J ends lost 6 bases and 5 bases, in that order; junction bases with no gene match: 8. The CDR3 extends over 14 amino acids. The CDR3 nucleotides read TGTGCCACCAGTCCCAATAGCGGGCGGGAGACCCAGTACTTC. As protein: CATSPNSGRETQYF.